A single TCR beta chain is shown here with its context. The PCR used 60 Vbeta and 13 Jbeta primers. Libraries were prepared by immunoSEQ multiplex PCR; TCRdb keeps only in-frame clonotypes and omits some of them. The top ten hold over 1% of the sample, which has approximately 140,000 clones, 73% seen once. Trimming removed 10 bases at V and 4 bases at J, with 26 bases between. The CDR3 is 17 residues long. Germline CDR1 and CDR2: SNHLY and FYNNEI. This sample was taken from a study of cytomegalovirus exposure and HLA in healthy donors. V is TRBV2 and J is TRBJ1-3; TRBD1 might be the D (5 bases). Sequencing was performed on PBMCs. This receptor was identified in a middle-aged woman in good health and CMV-seronegative. The CDR3 here is CATPSRGTAALGNTIYF. The CDR3 DNA sequence: TGTGCCACCCCAAGTAGGGGAACGGCTGCGCTGGGAAACACCATATATTTT.